These T cell receptor beta chains were read from a single sample in a study of CD8 T cells in ankylosing spondylitis. From the 5' RACE reads, TCRdb called clonotypes with MiXCR, one entry per CDR3 protein. The repertoire holds about 250,000 distinct CDR3 sequences, with roughly a quarter as singletons. The sample was blood, either unsorted or a sorted T cell fraction (not recorded which). The origin of the receptors is a male donor with ankylosing spondylitis or in good health (not recorded which). Each CDR3 is given with its conserved first and last residue. Fields, in order: V gene, clone size, J gene, D gene, CDR3 protein, CDR3 DNA. The D gene is left open where the match is weak. Only part of the rows carry a size: once, few, many, or a class if the clone is expanded.

TRBV5-4	few	TRBJ2-7	TRBD1	CASSPRQGWVYEQYF	TGTGCCAGCAGCCCCCGACAGGGATGGGTCTACGAGCAGTACTTC
TRBV20-1	few	TRBJ1-2	NA	CSARDKGYGYTF	TGCAGTGCTCGCGACAAAGGGTATGGCTACACCTTC
TRBV20-1	few	TRBJ2-2	NA	CSALAGLGSGELFF	TGCAGTGCCCTGGCCGGGCTGGGAAGCGGGGAGCTGTTTTTT
TRBV20-1	NA	TRBJ2-5	NA	CSAQQQETQYF	TGCAGTGCTCAGCAACAAGAGACCCAGTACTTC
TRBV2	few	TRBJ2-3	TRBD1	CASSGTGTSTDTQYF	TGTGCCAGCAGTGGGACAGGTACTAGCACAGATACGCAGTATTTT
TRBV20-1	NA	TRBJ2-3	NA	CSARAGVYTDTQYF	TGCAGTGCTAGGGCAGGAGTTTACACAGATACGCAGTATTTT
TRBV4-1	few	TRBJ2-5	NA	CASSGDRRYRETQYF	TGCGCCAGCAGCGGCGACCGCCGGTACCGGGAGACCCAGTACTTC
TRBV29-1	few	TRBJ2-7	NA	CSVVGPSYEQYF	TGCAGCGTTGTCGGACCCTCCTACGAGCAGTACTTC
TRBV12-3/TRBV12-4	NA	TRBJ1-1	NA	CASSTYPGGTEAFF	TGTGCCAGCAGCACCTACCCGGGGGGCACTGAAGCTTTCTTT
TRBV10-3	NA	TRBJ2-3	TRBD2	CAISDAGGGLDTQYF	TGTGCCATCAGCGACGCTGGCGGGGGTTTAGATACGCAGTATTTT
TRBV10-3	NA	TRBJ1-5	NA	CAISQSDQPQHF	TGTGCCATCAGCCAAAGCGATCAGCCCCAGCATTTT
TRBV6-5	NA	TRBJ2-1	NA	CASSRQNEQFF	TGTGCCAGCAGTCGACAGAATGAGCAGTTCTTC
TRBV29-1	few	TRBJ2-6	NA	CSTPGRPGRPGANVLTF	TGCAGCACACCCGGTCGGCCAGGGCGCCCTGGGGCCAACGTCCTGACTTTC
TRBV4-2	NA	TRBJ2-7	NA	CASSQGVAPASYEQYF	TGTGCCAGCAGCCAAGGGGTAGCGCCTGCCTCCTACGAGCAGTACTTC
TRBV20-1	NA	TRBJ2-3	TRBD1	CSAREPGQGPDTQYF	TGCAGTGCTAGAGAGCCGGGACAGGGACCAGATACGCAGTATTTT
TRBV20-1	many	TRBJ2-7	TRBD1	CSATTGGASYEQYF	TGCAGTGCAACGACAGGGGGCGCCTCCTACGAGCAGTACTTC
TRBV15	few	TRBJ2-1	NA	CATRGGGVYNEQFF	TGTGCCACGAGGGGAGGCGGGGTATACAATGAGCAGTTCTTC
TRBV30	NA	TRBJ2-3	TRBD1	CAWVGQGRPDTQYF	TGTGCCTGGGTGGGACAGGGGAGACCAGATACGCAGTATTTT
TRBV15	few	TRBJ2-3	TRBD2	CATSRGGGGTYTQYF	TGTGCCACCAGCAGAGGGGGGGGAGGCACTTATACGCAGTATTTT
TRBV5-6	once	TRBJ2-3	NA	CASSFGTRTDTQYF	TGTGCCAGCAGCTTTGGCACCCGCACAGATACGCAGTATTTT
TRBV12-3/TRBV12-4	many	TRBJ1-2	TRBD1	CASRQGQLYGYTF	TGTGCCAGCAGACAGGGACAGCTGTATGGCTACACCTTC
TRBV20-1	many	TRBJ1-6	TRBD1	CSAWTGSYNSPLHF	TGCAGTGCCTGGACAGGGTCCTATAATTCACCCCTCCACTTT
TRBV18	NA	TRBJ2-2	NA	CASSETNTGELFF	TGTGCCAGCTCCGAGACTAACACCGGGGAGCTGTTTTTT
TRBV10-3	NA	TRBJ2-7	TRBD1	CAISEGDSPYF	TGTGCCATCAGTGAAGGGGACAGCCCGTACTTC
TRBV12-3/TRBV12-4	NA	TRBJ1-2	NA	CASSPGRVSGYTF	TGTGCCAGCAGTCCGGGCCGTGTGAGTGGCTACACCTTC
TRBV29-1	many	TRBJ1-1	TRBD1	CSGRDRVDEAFF	TGCAGCGGGAGGGACAGGGTGGATGAAGCTTTCTTT
TRBV7-3	few	TRBJ2-7	NA	CASSSGSQGEQYF	TGTGCCAGCAGCTCCGGGAGTCAGGGGGAGCAGTACTTC
TRBV29-1	NA	TRBJ2-7	NA	CSVNYGYEQYF	TGCAGCGTTAATTACGGCTACGAGCAGTACTTC
TRBV12-3/TRBV12-4	many	TRBJ2-1	NA	CASSATGRDEQFF	TGTGCCAGCAGTGCGACAGGGAGGGATGAGCAGTTCTTC
TRBV12-3/TRBV12-4	NA	TRBJ2-3	TRBD2	CASTPGLAGDFTQYF	TGTGCCAGCACCCCGGGACTAGCGGGGGACTTTACGCAGTATTTT
TRBV6-6	few	TRBJ2-7	NA	CASSYRDEQYF	TGTGCCAGCAGTTATAGGGACGAGCAGTACTTC
TRBV11-2	many	TRBJ2-3	NA	CASSRKGDTQYF	TGTGCCAGCAGCCGGAAGGGCGATACGCAGTATTTT
TRBV12-3/TRBV12-4	NA	TRBJ2-6	NA	CASKALGSGANVLTF	TGTGCCAGCAAAGCTCTAGGTTCTGGGGCCAACGTCCTGACTTTC
TRBV20-1	few	TRBJ2-4	NA	CSARGLGRGIQYF	TGCAGTGCTCGGGGTCTGGGCCGTGGCATTCAGTACTTC
TRBV7-2	NA	TRBJ2-1	NA	CASSFSFVNEQFF	TGTGCCAGCAGCTTCTCGTTCGTCAATGAGCAGTTCTTC
TRBV20-1	many	TRBJ2-1	NA	CSARYRTAFSYNEQFF	TGCAGTGCTAGGTATCGGACTGCCTTCTCCTACAATGAGCAGTTCTTC
TRBV10-3	few	TRBJ1-1	NA	CAISAGRPYGEAFF	TGTGCCATCAGCGCCGGACGGCCCTACGGTGAAGCTTTCTTT
TRBV24-1	few	TRBJ1-5	TRBD1	CATGSGGSNQPQHF	TGTGCCACCGGTTCAGGGGGAAGCAATCAGCCCCAGCATTTT
TRBV20-1	few	TRBJ2-1	TRBD1	CSAQQGKLGNEQFF	TGCAGTGCGCAACAGGGGAAACTTGGGAATGAGCAGTTCTTC
TRBV12-3/TRBV12-4	few	TRBJ2-7	NA	CAPLGTDYEQYF	TGTGCTCCACTAGGAACAGACTACGAGCAGTACTTC
TRBV11-2	many	TRBJ2-3	NA	CASSPAMPDTQYF	TGTGCCAGCAGCCCCGCCATGCCCGATACGCAGTATTTT
TRBV20-1	NA	TRBJ2-6	NA	CSASVPGANVLTF	TGCAGTGCTTCGGTCCCTGGGGCCAACGTCCTGACTTTC
TRBV10-3	NA	TRBJ1-1	NA	CAIQQRSQDTEAFF	TGTGCCATACAACAGCGGAGCCAAGACACTGAAGCTTTCTTT